Shown below are 11 T cell receptor beta chains from a single sample sequenced in a study of cytomegalovirus exposure and HLA in healthy donors. With 60 Vbeta and 13 Jbeta primers, the PCR was carried out. Sequenced by immunoSEQ multiplex PCR; TCRdb stores in-frame clones only, minus some. The sample lists about 180,000 clones, roughly 85% seen once, with 1% in the top ten. The sample comprised PBMCs. The receptors shown here come from a boy aged 2-15 years in good health and CMV-seronegative.

The chain uses TRBV7-3 and TRBJ2-7, with 8 bases that match TRBD1. The trim removed 4 bases at V and 6 bases at J, leaving 2 bases unmatched. This CDR3 region has 12 residues. Germline V gene data show CDR1 as SGHTA and CDR2 as FQGTGA. The CDR3 is CASSSTGGEQYF. The CDR3 nucleotides read TGTGCCAGCAGCTCAACAGGGGGCGAGCAGTACTTC.

The chain combines TRBV19 with TRBJ2-5, with 7 bases identical to TRBD2. V was clipped by 5 bases and J by 2 bases; unmatched bases: 2. The germline CDR1 and CDR2 sequences are LNHDA and SQIVND (reference sequence). The CDR3 totals 13 residues. DNA of the CDR3: TGTGCCAGTAGTTTTAGCGGGCAAGAGACCCAGTACTTC. Protein: CASSFSGQETQYF.

The chain has TRBV28 and TRBJ2-7; TRBD1 matches at 8 bases. CDR1 MDHEN and CDR2 SYDVKM come from the germline V gene. The ends lost 4 bases at V and 7 bases at J; junction bases unmatched: 12. The CDR3 is 15 residues long. In nucleotides, the CDR3 is TGTGCCAGCAGTTCTGGACAGGGACCTATGGGTGAGCAGTACGTC. Protein sequence: CASSSGQGPMGEQYV.

This clone was observed a single time. CDR3 loop: CASRRLSSTDTQYF. The CDR3 bases are TGTGCCAGCAGAAGACTGTCTAGCACAGATACGCAGTATTTT. V is TRBV6-6 and J is TRBJ2-3, with D hard to call. CDR1 and CDR2 (germline): MNHNY, SVGAGI (reference sequence). V lost 6 bases, J lost 0 bases, and 10 bases lay in between. The CDR3 contains 14 residues.

The chain couples TRBV7-2 to TRBJ1-3; TRBD1 aligns across 11 bases. Germline CDR1 and CDR2: SGHTA and FQGNSA. Trimming at V came to 0 bases and at J to 2 bases, leaving 0 bases not matched to a gene. The CDR3 runs to 16 residues. CDR3 amino acids: CASSLAGQGAGNTIYF. CDR3 coding DNA: TGTGCCAGCAGCTTAGCGGGACAGGGGGCTGGAAACACCATATATTTT.

The genes are TRBV4-2 and TRBJ1-3; D unclear. Germline assignment: CDR1 LGHNA and CDR2 YNFKEQ. V lost 0 bases and J 4 bases, leaving 13 bases between the germline ends. The CDR3 extends over 16 amino acids. CDR3 coding DNA: TGTGCCAGCAGCCAAGATCTGGGCGTCGAAGGAAACACCATATATTTT. The encoded protein is CASSQDLGVEGNTIYF.

This sequence joins TRBV5-8 and TRBJ1-4, with 7 bases that match TRBD1. Losses at the gene ends were 4 bases for V and 1 base for J; bases not matched to a gene: 7. The CDR3 is made up of 16 amino acids. From germline, CDR1 is SGHTS and CDR2 YDEGEE. The CDR3 here is CASSIQGIRTNEKLFF. As DNA, the CDR3 is TGTGCCAGCAGCATACAGGGGATCAGAACTAATGAAAAACTGTTTTTT.

The gene calls are TRBV14 and TRBJ2-3, with a possible D match to TRBD1 (5 bases). The ends were cut back, 5 bases at V and 6 bases at J, with 6 bases in the middle. Germline CDR1 is SGHDN and CDR2 is FVKESK. This CDR3 has 11 residues. DNA of the CDR3: TGTGCCAGCAGCTCAGGGGATACGCAGTATTTT. It encodes CASSSGDTQYF.

V usage is TRBV19 and J usage is TRBJ2-7; perhaps TRBD2 as D (6 bases). Trimming pared 7 bases from V and 2 bases from J, leaving 18 bases between. In germline, CDR1 is LNHDA, CDR2 SQIVND (reference sequence). This CDR3 region has 15 residues. The CDR3 coding sequence is TGTGCCAGTAAATTAAGTAGCGGATTCGCCTACGAGCAGTACTTC. Translating it yields CASKLSSGFAYEQYF.

The gene calls are TRBV2 and TRBJ2-4; 8 positions agree with TRBD2. The germline V gene encodes CDR1 SNHLY and CDR2 FYNNEI. V lost 2 bases and J lost 6; bases outside the gene matches: 6. The CDR3 runs 15 residues. CDR3 residues: CASSEFPGGSNIQYF. In nucleotides, the CDR3 is TGTGCCAGCAGTGAATTTCCGGGAGGGTCAAACATTCAGTACTTC.

The genes are TRBV10-3 and TRBJ2-3; a possible D gene is TRBD2 (6 bases). The V and J ends lost 0 bases and 11 bases respectively, with 9 bases between them. The CDR3 consists of 12 residues. Per the germline V gene, CDR1 is ENHRY and CDR2 is SYGVKD. The CDR3 spells CAISESGRGQYF. The DNA of the CDR3 is TGTGCCATCAGTGAGTCAGGGCGGGGGCAGTATTTT.